This is a list of T cell receptor beta chains from one sample in a study of cytomegalovirus exposure and HLA in healthy donors. Assay used: immunoSEQ multiplex PCR; TCRdb lists only in-frame clones, some missing. The table lists some 160,000 clones, 76% of them singletons, with 1.5% to 2% in the top ten. The specimen sequenced was PBMCs. The receptors were gathered from a woman aged 40 to 49 in good health and CMV-seronegative. Each CDR3 is given with its conserved first and last residue. Each record gives: D gene, V gene, clone size, J gene, CDR3 protein, CDR3 DNA. D genes are given only for firm matches. The size field is filled for only some rows; it gives once, few, many or a size class.

>.|TRBV30|.|TRBJ1-3
CAWSDILDTYSGNTIYF
TGTGCCTGGAGTGATATACTAGACACTTACTCTGGAAACACCATATATTTT
>TRBD1|TRBV28|.|TRBJ1-1
CASSPGDRMNTEAFF
TGTGCCAGCAGTCCAGGGGACAGAATGAACACTGAAGCTTTCTTT
>.|TRBV29-1|.|TRBJ2-1
CSVEGGTSLRDEQFF
TGCAGCGTTGAAGGGGGGACTTCCTTACGTGATGAGCAGTTCTTC
>TRBD1|TRBV28|.|TRBJ1-2
CASRVLGQNYGYTF
TGTGCCAGCAGGGTCTTGGGACAGAACTATGGCTACACCTTC
>.|TRBV6-4|.|TRBJ1-1
CASSDTLNTEAFF
TGTGCCAGCAGTGACACATTGAACACTGAAGCTTTCTTT
>.|TRBV7-6|.|TRBJ1-6
CASSPGRGEVPLHF
TGTGCCAGCAGCCCGGGACGGGGGGAGGTTCCCCTCCACTTT
>.|TRBV11-2|.|TRBJ1-2
CASSLADRTHYGYTF
TGTGCCAGCAGCTTAGCCGACAGGACTCACTATGGCTACACCTTC
>TRBD1|TRBV7-2|.|TRBJ2-7
CATGQGPYEQYF
TGTGCCACCGGACAGGGACCCTACGAGCAGTACTTC
>.|TRBV4-1|few|TRBJ2-7
CASSQDGHEQYF
TGCGCCAGCAGCCAAGATGGGCACGAGCAGTACTTC
>TRBD1|TRBV6-1|.|TRBJ1-1
CASRIDRAHTEAFF
TGTGCCAGCAGAATTGACAGGGCGCACACTGAAGCTTTCTTT
>TRBD1|TRBV12-5|.|TRBJ1-1
CASGLATGGPNTEAFF
TGTGCTAGTGGTTTGGCTACAGGGGGCCCGAACACTGAAGCTTTCTTT
>.|TRBV10-1|.|TRBJ2-1
CASNAAGTSTNEQFF
TGCGCCAGCAATGCCGCCGGGACTTCTACTAATGAGCAGTTCTTC
>TRBD2|TRBV28|.|TRBJ2-7
CASGTLLAGGTYEQYF
TGTGCCAGCGGAACCTTACTAGCGGGGGGAACCTACGAGCAGTACTTC
>.|TRBV30|.|TRBJ1-4
CAWSVGRPGKLFF
TGTGCCTGGAGTGTAGGCAGGCCGGGGAAACTGTTTTTT
>TRBD2|TRBV6-1|.|TRBJ2-5
CASSDPTTSGGHQETQYF
TGTGCCAGCAGTGACCCGACCACTAGCGGGGGCCACCAAGAGACCCAGTACTTC
>.|TRBV7-2|.|TRBJ1-2
CAVDRPHYGYTF
TGTGCCGTCGACAGGCCCCACTATGGCTACACCTTC
>TRBD1|TRBV6-5|few|TRBJ1-5
CASKTGDNQPQHF
TGTGCCAGCAAGACAGGGGACAATCAGCCCCAGCATTTT
>TRBD1|TRBV18|.|TRBJ2-7
CASSRDRAIYEQYF
TGTGCCAGCTCAAGGGACAGGGCTATCTACGAGCAGTACTTC
>.|TRBV9|.|TRBJ2-1
CASSTDPRGTYNEQFF
TGTGCCAGCAGTACCGACCCCCGAGGGACCTACAATGAGCAGTTCTTC
>TRBD1|TRBV28|few|TRBJ1-5
CASSSPTGDLKGPQHF
TGTGCCAGCAGTTCCCCGACAGGGGATCTAAAGGGGCCCCAGCATTTT
>.|TRBV5-6|.|TRBJ1-1
CASSRVNTEAFF
TGTGCCAGCAGCCGGGTTAACACTGAAGCTTTCTTT
>.|TRBV11-2|.|TRBJ2-7
CASSTNLDSSYEQYF
TGTGCCAGCAGCACCAACCTCGACAGCTCCTACGAGCAGTACTTC
>TRBD1|TRBV6-8|.|TRBJ1-2
CASSKTGSDGYTF
TGTGCCAGCAGCAAGACAGGGTCAGATGGCTACACCTTC
>TRBD1|TRBV7-7|few|TRBJ1-5
CASSFWGQAHNQPQHF
TGTGCCAGCAGCTTCTGGGGACAGGCCCACAATCAGCCCCAGCATTTT
>TRBD1|TRBV5-4|.|TRBJ2-2
CASSLGSQGALTGELFF
TGTGCCAGCAGCTTGGGTTCCCAGGGGGCGTTGACCGGGGAGCTGTTTTTT
>TRBD1|TRBV30|.|TRBJ1-1
CAWSVQGTEAFF
TGTGCCTGGAGTGTACAGGGGACTGAAGCTTTCTTT
>.|TRBV5-1|few|TRBJ2-7
CASSLRGTSYEQYF
TGCGCCAGCAGCTTGAGGGGGACCTCCTACGAGCAGTACTTC
>.|TRBV6-1|.|TRBJ1-2
CASSPGLGYTF
TGTGCCAGCAGCCCCGGACTTGGCTACACCTTC
>.|TRBV2|.|TRBJ1-5
CASRPTGYQGQPQHF
TGTGCCAGCAGACCAACAGGGTATCAAGGTCAGCCCCAGCATTTT
>TRBD2|TRBV27|.|TRBJ2-5
CASSLGYLAGRETQYF
TGTGCCAGCAGTTTAGGTTATCTAGCGGGGCGGGAGACCCAGTACTTC
>.|TRBV28|.|TRBJ2-7
CASSPGQPPPYEQYF
TGTGCCAGCAGTCCCGGACAGCCCCCGCCTTACGAGCAGTACTTC
>.|TRBV7-9|.|TRBJ1-2
CASSPMRWGYTF
TGTGCCAGCAGCCCAATGAGGTGGGGCTACACCTTC
>TRBD1|TRBV18|many|TRBJ2-3
CASSPPAGGDTQYF
TGTGCCAGCTCACCACCGGCAGGGGGAGATACGCAGTATTTT
>TRBD1|TRBV18|.|TRBJ1-1
CASSPGGQKNTEAFF
TGTGCCAGCTCACCAGGGGGACAGAAGAACACTGAAGCTTTCTTT
>TRBD1|TRBV5-1|.|TRBJ1-2
CASSLGQNYYGYTF
TGCGCCAGCAGCCTGGGACAGAACTACTATGGCTACACCTTC
>.|TRBV6-6|few|TRBJ2-7
CASSRAAYEQYF
TGTGCCAGCTCGAGAGCGGCCTACGAGCAGTACTTC
>.|TRBV6-5|.|TRBJ1-1
CASRRQSMNTEAFF
TGTGCCAGCCGTCGACAGTCTATGAACACTGAAGCTTTCTTT
>.|TRBV2|.|TRBJ2-7
CASSRDTSYEQYF
TGTGCCAGCAGTCGGGACACATCCTACGAGCAGTACTTC
>TRBD2|TRBV5-1|once|TRBJ2-7
CASSLIPPGGGSYEQYF
TGCGCCAGCAGCTTGATTCCCCCGGGAGGTGGATCCTACGAGCAGTACTTC
>TRBD1|TRBV30|.|TRBJ2-7
CVGQGADEQYF
TGTGTAGGACAGGGGGCGGACGAGCAGTACTTC
>.|TRBV6-5|.|TRBJ1-2
CASSYSRQIYGYTF
TGTGCCAGCAGTTACTCGAGGCAGATCTATGGCTACACCTTC
>TRBD1|TRBV2|.|TRBJ1-2
CASSEGRLQGADGYTF
TGTGCCAGCAGTGAGGGGCGGTTACAGGGGGCGGATGGCTACACCTTC
>TRBD1|TRBV18|.|TRBJ1-5
CASSPATGSDQPQHF
TGTGCCAGCTCACCAGCGACAGGGAGTGATCAGCCCCAGCATTTT
>TRBD1|TRBV28|.|TRBJ2-7
CASTLLGPGTGEGYTGQYF
TGTGCCAGCACTCTCCTAGGCCCCGGGACAGGGGAGGGCTATACGGGGCAGTACTTC
>.|TRBV2|.|TRBJ1-6
CASRRSSAFVPLHF
TGTGCCAGCAGACGATCTAGCGCGTTTGTACCCCTCCACTTT
>.|TRBV5-1|few|TRBJ1-1
CASSLTDRNTEAFF
TGCGCCAGCAGCTTGACAGACAGGAACACTGAAGCTTTCTTT
>.|TRBV18|.|TRBJ2-1
CASSPINEQFF
TGTGCCAGCTCACCTATCAATGAGCAGTTCTTC